This TCR beta chain derives from a study of shared T cell receptors in the human thymus. The CDR3 has 15 amino acids. After removal of 0 bases from V and 4 bases from J, the junction contained 7 bases not matched to a gene. Germline loops: CDR1 GTSNPN, CDR2 SVGIG (reference sequence). TCRdb's table, derived via immunoSEQ multiplex PCR, lists solely in-frame clones and lacks some. This table holds approximately 760,000 clones, roughly 85% found once. These data also featured in a second study, about human thymus T cells. From that study: Donor material was obtained from healthy Finnish infants undergoing corrective surgery for congenital heart defects. The study used thymus tissue resected during corrective heart surgery. Thymic and blood repertoires showed apparently biased V and J gene usage. Related studies found that unrelated individuals share highly overlapping thymic repertoires.

The material sequenced was thymocytes. The receptor comes from a girl under three years old with a congenital heart defect. The gene calls are TRBV30 and TRBJ2-5; 8 nucleotides align to TRBD2. In DNA form, the CDR3 reads TGTGCCTGGAGTGTCCCAAGCGGGGGTAGAGAGACCCAGTACTTC. Protein sequence: CAWSVPSGGRETQYF.